These 8 T cell receptor beta chains originate from one sample sequenced in a study of CD8+CD57+ T cells in acquired aplastic anemia. TCR beta VDJ and CDR3 profiling used genomic DNA as template. Using its own MiXCR run on the reads, TCRdb lists one record per CDR3 protein. Of about 42,000 distinct CDR3 sequences listed, 55% to 80% are singletons. Source material: sorted CD4+, CD8+, or CD8+CD57+ T cells (not recorded which) from PBMCs. These receptors all stem from a human donor in good health, serving as a control.

The V gene is TRBV4-3, the J gene TRBJ2-7; D is unclear. V lost 1 base and J lost 5, with 3 bases in between. From germline, CDR1 is LGHNA and CDR2 YSLEER. CDR3 length: 11 residues. The CDR3 here is CASSQGHEQYF. CDR3 bases: TGCGCCAGCAGCCAAGGACACGAGCAGTACTTC.

The genes are TRBV15 and TRBJ1-4; D ambiguous. V lost 0 bases, J lost 3 bases, and 5 bases lay in between. The CDR3 is made up of 14 amino acids. Germline-derived CDR1 and CDR2 are LNHNV and YYDKDF (reference sequence). CDR3 coding DNA: TGTGCCACCAGCAGAGATCTAGCTAATGAAAAACTGTTTTTT. This translates into CATSRDLANEKLFF.

This chain joins TRBV15 and TRBJ1-1; 8 bases are shared with TRBD1. The V segment lost 3 bases and the J segment 4 bases; nucleotides outside the gene matches: 7. This CDR3 comprises 15 residues. The germline CDR1 and CDR2 sequences are LNHNV and YYDKDF (reference sequence). As DNA, the CDR3 is TGTGCCACCAGCAGGGACAGGGTGGATGGCACTGAAGCTTTCTTT. This sequence encodes CATSRDRVDGTEAFF.

The chain is built from TRBV2 and TRBJ1-2; no clear D gene. Per the germline V gene, CDR1 is SNHLY and CDR2 is FYNNEI. This CDR3 spans 10 amino acids. V was cut by 7 bases and J by 8 bases, with 8 bases left in between. The CDR3 spells CASKGEGYTF. CDR3 in DNA: TGTGCCAGCAAGGGTGAGGGCTACACCTTC.

The chain couples TRBV29-1 to TRBJ1-2; D might be TRBD1 (6 bases). The CDR3 runs to 14 residues. The germline V gene has CDR1 SQVTM and CDR2 ANQGSEA. With 8 bases removed from V and 7 bases from J, the gap between germline ends came to 23 bases. DNA for the CDR3: TGCAGCCCGAGGGGGGACCCGACCCTTTCTGGCTACACCTTC. Its protein product is CSPRGDPTLSGYTF.

By proportion, this clonotype is medium-sized. J is TRBJ2-7 and V is TRBV29-1, with 11 bases that match TRBD1. The germline V gene encodes CDR1 SQVTM and CDR2 ANQGSEA. CDR3 length equals 13 residues. The J segment lost 5 bases and the V segment lost 3 bases, leaving 3 bases of the junction unmatched. The CDR3 protein is CSVDGDRGDEQYF. CDR3 DNA sequence: TGCAGCGTTGATGGGGACAGGGGGGACGAGCAGTACTTC.

In its sample, this clonotype was seen many times. The J gene is TRBJ2-7, the V gene TRBV4-2; D not certain. The germline V and J ends were trimmed by 0 bases and 3 bases, with 12 bases remaining between them. Germline V gene lookup returns CDR1 LGHNA and CDR2 YNFKEQ. This CDR3 contains 15 residues. The CDR3 DNA reads as TGTGCCAGCAGCCAAGACTCAACCCTCGACTACGAGCAGTACTTC. Protein product: CASSQDSTLDYEQYF.

The chain uses TRBV10-3 and TRBJ1-2; D is ambiguous. The CDR3 loop spans 16 amino acids. V lost 3 bases and J 0 bases, leaving 14 bases between the germline ends. CDR1 is ENHRY and CDR2 is SYGVKD in the germline V gene. The CDR3 is CAISDTRETANYGYTF. In nucleotides, the CDR3 is TGTGCCATCAGTGACACGAGGGAAACCGCTAACTATGGCTACACCTTC.